The 18 T cell receptor beta chains below come from one sample, sequenced in a study of T cell repertoires in cytomegalovirus infection. TCRdb fed the reads into MiXCR, producing one record per CDR3 protein. The table shows 250,000 to 350,000 distinct CDR3 sequences, with about 25% occurring only once. Sequences were obtained from PBMCs. Every receptor here comes from a human donor in good health (CMV status not recorded). Some clones in this sample may be carry-over from other donors' samples.

The rearrangement joins TRBV29-1 to TRBJ2-5; no clear D. Germline loops: CDR1 SQVTM, CDR2 ANQGSEA. V was shortened by 8 bases and J by 2 bases, with 9 bases between the two germline ends. The CDR3 loop spans 11 amino acids. The CDR3 region is CSIAAQETQYF. CDR3 bases: TGCAGCATTGCGGCGCAAGAGACCCAGTACTTC. The full variable domain, its missing parts supplied by reference TRBV29-1 and TRBJ2-5, is SAVISQKPSRDICQRGTSLTIQCQVDSQVTMMFWYRQQPGQSLTLIATANQGSEATYESGFVIDKFPISRPNLTFSTLTVSNMSPEDSSIYLCSIAAQETQYFGPGTRLLVL.

In its sample, this clonotype was seen once. The chain recombines TRBV30 with TRBJ2-6; 7 bases fit TRBD1. CDR3 length: 17 residues. Looked up from germline, CDR1 is GTSNPN and CDR2 is SVGIG (reference sequence). Trimming took 2 bases from V and 0 from J; bases not matched to a gene: 7. CDR3 in DNA: TGTGCCTGGAGTCTCCGACAGGGCCGCTCTGGGGCCAACGTCCTGACTTTC. Protein product: CAWSLRQGRSGANVLTF.

Ten or more counts support this clonotype. This chain joins TRBV11-2 and TRBJ1-1; D remains ambiguous. V lost 2 bases to trimming and J lost 1 base, with 8 bases between them. The CDR3 loop spans 14 amino acids. Germline assignment: CDR1 SGHAT and CDR2 FQNNGV. The CDR3 sequence is CASSLQAPNTEAFF. The DNA of the CDR3 is TGTGCCAGCAGCTTACAGGCGCCGAACACTGAAGCTTTCTTT.

This clonotype was seen a few times. The CDR3 here is CAINQGGGYGYTF. CDR3 in DNA: TGTGCCATCAACCAGGGAGGAGGGTATGGCTACACCTTC. The chain joins TRBV10-3 to TRBJ1-2; possible D gene TRBD1, 5 bases. V lost 7 bases, J lost 5 bases, and 14 bases lay in between. CDR1 ENHRY and CDR2 SYGVKD come from the germline V gene. The CDR3 sequence is 13 residues long.

At least ten counts were recorded for this clonotype. The J gene is TRBJ1-2, the V gene TRBV7-2, with TRBD1 identical over 9 bases. The trim removed 7 bases at V and 6 bases at J, leaving 9 bases unmatched. Germline V CDR1 and CDR2: SGHTA, FQGNSA. The CDR3 length is 14 residues. The CDR3: CASKGQGLADGYTF. The CDR3 DNA reads as TGTGCCAGCAAGGGACAGGGTCTGGCTGATGGCTACACCTTC.

There are many counts of this clonotype. The rearrangement joins TRBV7-2 to TRBJ1-5; tentatively, D is TRBD1 (6 bases). V gave up 2 bases and J gave up 1 base, with 9 bases separating them. The CDR3 loop spans 15 amino acids. The germline gives CDR1 SGHTA, CDR2 FQGNSA. The CDR3: CASSLRGRSNQPQHF. The CDR3 coding sequence is TGTGCCAGCAGCTTACGGGGGCGAAGCAATCAGCCCCAGCATTTT.

This clonotype showed up just a few times. The chain couples TRBV20-1 to TRBJ2-7; no clear D. Germline CDR1 and CDR2: DFQATT and SNEGSKA (reference sequence). Trimming shortened V by 0 bases and J by 7 bases, and 13 bases separated the two germline ends. This CDR3 region has 13 residues. CDR3 protein: CSARDLNSWEQYF. In DNA, the CDR3 is TGCAGTGCTAGAGATCTAAACAGCTGGGAGCAGTACTTC.

This clonotype was counted only a few times. The chain employs TRBV5-1 and TRBJ2-7, with 7 bases that match TRBD2. Germline V gene data show CDR1 as SGHRS and CDR2 as YFSETQ. Trimming took 1 base from V and 3 from J; bases not matched to a gene: 7. The CDR3 consists of 15 residues. The CDR3 region has the DNA TGCGCCAGCAGCTTGACGGCGGGGGTCGACTACGAGCAGTACTTC. As protein: CASSLTAGVDYEQYF.

This clonotype appeared a few times. This chain joins TRBV7-9 and TRBJ2-7, with 10 bases fitting TRBD1. The germline gives CDR1 SEHNR, CDR2 FQNEAQ (reference sequence). This CDR3 has 11 residues. The junction had 4 bases not matched to a gene; V was cut back by 10 bases and J by 7 bases. CDR3 sequence reads: CATKGQGEQYF. Here the CDR3 DNA reads TGTGCCACCAAGGGACAGGGGGAGCAGTACTTC.

The chain combines TRBV7-9 with TRBJ2-2; 12 positions match TRBD2. The CDR3 sequence is 16 residues long. The germline V gene encodes CDR1 SEHNR and CDR2 FQNEAQ (reference sequence). Germline trimming cut 5 bases from V and 0 bases from J; bases unmatched to any gene: 1. CDR3 protein: CASSPSGRANTGELFF. DNA for the CDR3: TGTGCCAGCAGCCCTAGCGGGAGGGCGAACACCGGGGAGCTGTTTTTT.

The chain recombines TRBV28 with TRBJ2-5; 8 bases are shared with TRBD2. This CDR3 has 14 amino acids. Trimming took 5 bases from V and 10 from J; bases not matched to a gene: 12. From germline, CDR1 is MDHEN and CDR2 SYDVKM. The CDR3 is CASSPYLRGEYQYF. For the CDR3, the DNA is TGTGCCAGCAGTCCCTACTTGCGGGGGGAATACCAGTACTTC.

This clonotype has ten or more counts. The chain is built from TRBV12-3 or TRBV12-4 and TRBJ2-7, with D unresolved. The CDR3 is 13 residues long. V shed 7 bases and J shed 7 bases, with 17 bases lying between them. The CDR3 sequence: CASTWVPPREQYF. The CDR3 coding sequence is TGTGCCAGCACGTGGGTTCCGCCTCGGGAGCAGTACTTC.

V usage is TRBV20-1 and J usage is TRBJ1-5; 9 nucleotides align to TRBD1. The trim removed 8 bases at V and 9 bases at J, leaving 8 bases unmatched. The CDR3 is 12 amino acids. Germline CDR1 is DFQATT and CDR2 is SNEGSKA (reference sequence). The CDR3 protein is CSSRQGVRPQHF. The CDR3 nucleotides read TGCAGTTCCAGACAGGGGGTAAGGCCCCAGCATTTT.

In its sample, this clonotype was seen a few times. The chain uses TRBV7-9 and TRBJ2-1; D may be TRBD1 (5 bases). V was clipped by 2 bases and J by 9 bases, with 8 bases between them. CDR1 SEHNR and CDR2 FQNEAQ come from the germline V gene (reference sequence). This CDR3 region has 12 residues. CDR3 in DNA: TGTGCCAGCAGCTTACAGGGTTCTGAGCAGTTCTTC. This codes for CASSLQGSEQFF.

The V gene is TRBV18, the J gene TRBJ2-3; 9 nucleotides line up with TRBD2. V lost 9 bases to trimming and J lost 4 bases; unmatched junction nucleotides: 11. Germline CDR1 is KGHSH and CDR2 is LQKENI. CDR3 length equals 15 residues. The CDR3 protein is CASSGGGGAADTQYF. The DNA for the CDR3 is TGTGCCAGTTCCGGCGGCGGGGGGGCCGCAGATACGCAGTATTTT.

The table lists this clonotype with a few counts. The chain couples TRBV25-1 to TRBJ2-3, with 7 bases that match TRBD1. J gave up 11 bases and V 8 bases, and 10 bases lay outside the gene matches. Per the germline V gene, CDR1 is MGHDK and CDR2 is SYGVNS. This CDR3 has 12 amino acids. The CDR3 DNA is TGTGCCAGCCGCCGACAGGGTGAAATGCAGTATTTT. The encoded protein is CASRRQGEMQYF.

As for this clonotype: Just one base apart from a much larger clone, this may be a read error. This chain connects TRBV5-4 to TRBJ2-1; TRBD2 matches at 7 bases. The CDR3 length is 14 residues. Germline V gives CDR1 SGHNT, CDR2 YYREEE (reference sequence). J lost 8 bases, V lost 5 bases, and 10 bases had no gene match. The CDR3 reads CASSQREGLDEQFF. CDR3 sequence (DNA): TGTGCCAGCAGTCAGAGGGAGGGCTTGGATGAGCAGTTCTTC.

This clonotype has a count of ten or more. The chain is built from TRBV7-2 and TRBJ2-7; possibly TRBD1 for D (5 bases). The CDR3 loop spans 12 amino acids. Trimming took off 2 bases at V and 5 bases at J, with 7 bases between the two ends. In germline, CDR1 is SGHTA, CDR2 FQGNSA. The CDR3 coding sequence is TGTGCCAGCAGCTTAAGGGGCAACGAGCAGTACTTC. Translating it yields CASSLRGNEQYF.